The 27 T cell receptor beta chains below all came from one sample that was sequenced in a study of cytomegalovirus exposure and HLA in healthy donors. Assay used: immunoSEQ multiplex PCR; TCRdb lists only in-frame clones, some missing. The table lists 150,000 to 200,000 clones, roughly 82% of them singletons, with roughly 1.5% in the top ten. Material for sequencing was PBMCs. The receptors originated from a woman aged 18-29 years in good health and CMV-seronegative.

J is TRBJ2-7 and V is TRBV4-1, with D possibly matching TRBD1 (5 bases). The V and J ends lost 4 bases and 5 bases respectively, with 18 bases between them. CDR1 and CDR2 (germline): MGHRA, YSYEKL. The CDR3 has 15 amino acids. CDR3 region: CASSRIGARSDEQYF. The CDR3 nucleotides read TGCGCCAGCAGCCGAATTGGGGCGCGGAGTGACGAGCAGTACTTC.

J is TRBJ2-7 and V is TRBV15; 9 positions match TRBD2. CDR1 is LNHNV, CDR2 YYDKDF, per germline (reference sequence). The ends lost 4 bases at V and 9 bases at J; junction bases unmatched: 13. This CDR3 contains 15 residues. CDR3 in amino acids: CATSNKREAFQGQYF. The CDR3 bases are TGTGCCACCAGCAACAAGCGGGAGGCATTCCAGGGGCAGTACTTC.

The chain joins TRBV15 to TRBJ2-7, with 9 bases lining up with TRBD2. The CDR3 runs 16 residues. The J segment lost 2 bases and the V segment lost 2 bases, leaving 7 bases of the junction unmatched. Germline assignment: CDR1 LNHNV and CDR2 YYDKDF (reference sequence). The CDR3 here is CATSRHSGRGPYEQYF. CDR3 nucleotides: TGTGCCACCAGCAGACATAGCGGGAGAGGACCCTACGAGCAGTACTTC.

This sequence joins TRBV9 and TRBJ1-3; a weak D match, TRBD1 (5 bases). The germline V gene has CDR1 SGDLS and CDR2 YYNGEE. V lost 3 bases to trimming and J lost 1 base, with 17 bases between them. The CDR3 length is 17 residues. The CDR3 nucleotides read TGTGCCAGCAGCGCCCCCTCCGGGAGGGGATCTGGAAACACCATATATTTT. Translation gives CASSAPSGRGSGNTIYF.

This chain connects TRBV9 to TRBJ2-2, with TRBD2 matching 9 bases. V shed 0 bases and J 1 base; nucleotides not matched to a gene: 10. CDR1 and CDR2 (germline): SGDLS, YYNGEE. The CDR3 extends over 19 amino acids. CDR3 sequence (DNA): TGTGCCAGCAGCGTAGAGATGGGCGGGAGGGTGTTGAACACCGGGGAGCTGTTTTTT. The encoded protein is CASSVEMGGRVLNTGELFF.

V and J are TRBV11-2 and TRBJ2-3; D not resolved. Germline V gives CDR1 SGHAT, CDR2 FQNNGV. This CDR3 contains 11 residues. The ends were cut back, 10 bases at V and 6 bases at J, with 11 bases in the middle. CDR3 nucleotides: TGTGCCACCTCGTCCGTGGATACGCAGTATTTT. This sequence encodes CATSSVDTQYF.

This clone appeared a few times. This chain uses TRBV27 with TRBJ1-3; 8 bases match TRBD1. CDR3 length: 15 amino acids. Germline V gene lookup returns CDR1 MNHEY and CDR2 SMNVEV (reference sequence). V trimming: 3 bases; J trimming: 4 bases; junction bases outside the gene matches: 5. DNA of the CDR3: TGTGCCAGCAGTTTGGGCAGGGGGCGAGGAAACACCATATATTTT. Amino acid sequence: CASSLGRGRGNTIYF.

The CDR3 DNA follows: TGTGCCAGCAGCTTAGGCCTAGCCGGGACCCCGGGGGGAGAGACCCAGTACTTC. Encoded protein: CASSLGLAGTPGGETQYF. The chain joins TRBV13 to TRBJ2-5; 7 positions agree with TRBD2. J lost 4 bases, V lost 0 bases, and 14 bases had no gene match. The CDR3 length is 18 residues. Looked up from germline, CDR1 is PRHDT and CDR2 is FYEKMQ (reference sequence). Using reference TRBV13 and TRBJ2-5 for the parts outside the CDR3, the full variable domain is AAGVIQSPRHLIKEKRETATLKCYPIPRHDTVYWYQQGPGQDPQFLISFYEKMQSDKGSIPDRFSAQQFSDYHSELNMSSLELGDSALYFCASSLGLAGTPGGETQYFGPGTRLLVL.

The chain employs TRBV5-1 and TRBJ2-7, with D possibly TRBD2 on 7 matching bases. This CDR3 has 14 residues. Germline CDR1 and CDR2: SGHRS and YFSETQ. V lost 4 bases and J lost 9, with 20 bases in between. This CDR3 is CASSPTSGGSRQYF. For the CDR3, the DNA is TGCGCCAGCAGCCCCACGTCGGGGGGCTCTAGGCAGTACTTC.

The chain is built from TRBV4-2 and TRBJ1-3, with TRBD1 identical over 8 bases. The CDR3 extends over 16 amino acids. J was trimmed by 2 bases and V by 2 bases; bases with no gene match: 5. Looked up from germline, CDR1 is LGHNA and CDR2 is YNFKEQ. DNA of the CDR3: TGTGCCAGCAGCCAACCGACAGGGGCGACTGGAAACACCATATATTTT. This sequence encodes CASSQPTGATGNTIYF.

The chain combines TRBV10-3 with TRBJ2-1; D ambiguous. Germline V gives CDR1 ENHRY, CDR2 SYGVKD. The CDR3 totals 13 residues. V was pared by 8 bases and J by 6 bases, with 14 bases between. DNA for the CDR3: TGTGCCATCGAGTCTGCAGGAAGCAATGAGCAGTTCTTC. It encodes CAIESAGSNEQFF.

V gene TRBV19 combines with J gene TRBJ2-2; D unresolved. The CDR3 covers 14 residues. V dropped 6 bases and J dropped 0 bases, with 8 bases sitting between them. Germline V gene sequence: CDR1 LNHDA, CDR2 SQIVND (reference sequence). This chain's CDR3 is CASSLPTNTGELFF. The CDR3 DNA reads TGTGCCAGTAGCCTTCCTACGAACACCGGGGAGCTGTTTTTT.

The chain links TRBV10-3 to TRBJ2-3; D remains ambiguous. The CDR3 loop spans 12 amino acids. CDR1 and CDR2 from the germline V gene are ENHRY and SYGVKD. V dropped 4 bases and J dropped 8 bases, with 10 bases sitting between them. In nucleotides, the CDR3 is TGTGCCATCAGTGGAACCTCGGGTACGCAGTATTTT. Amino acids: CAISGTSGTQYF.

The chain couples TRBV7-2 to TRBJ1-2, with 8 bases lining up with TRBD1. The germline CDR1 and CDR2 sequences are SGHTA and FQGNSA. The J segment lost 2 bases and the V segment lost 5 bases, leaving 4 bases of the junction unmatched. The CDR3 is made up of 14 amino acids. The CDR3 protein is CASSPQGANYGYTF. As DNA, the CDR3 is TGTGCCAGCAGCCCTCAGGGGGCCAACTATGGCTACACCTTC.

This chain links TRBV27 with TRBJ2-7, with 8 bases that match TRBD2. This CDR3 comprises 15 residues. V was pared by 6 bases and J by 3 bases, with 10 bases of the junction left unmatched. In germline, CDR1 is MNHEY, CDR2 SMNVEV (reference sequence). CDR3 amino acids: CASRRTAGEFYEQYF. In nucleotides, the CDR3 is TGTGCCAGCAGACGGACAGCGGGGGAATTCTACGAGCAGTACTTC.

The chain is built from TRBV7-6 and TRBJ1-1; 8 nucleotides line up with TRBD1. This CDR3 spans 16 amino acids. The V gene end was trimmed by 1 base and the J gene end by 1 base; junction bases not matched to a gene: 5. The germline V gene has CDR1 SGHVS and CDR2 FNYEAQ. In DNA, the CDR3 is TGTGCCAGCAGCTTAGTACTAGGACAGGGGAACACTGAAGCTTTCTTT. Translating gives CASSLVLGQGNTEAFF.

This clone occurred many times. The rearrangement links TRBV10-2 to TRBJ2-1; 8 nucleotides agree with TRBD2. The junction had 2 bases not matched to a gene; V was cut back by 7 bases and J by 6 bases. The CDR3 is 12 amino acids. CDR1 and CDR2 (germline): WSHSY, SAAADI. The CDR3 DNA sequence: TGCGCCAGCACGGGGGGGCTCAATGAGCAGTTCTTC. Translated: CASTGGLNEQFF.

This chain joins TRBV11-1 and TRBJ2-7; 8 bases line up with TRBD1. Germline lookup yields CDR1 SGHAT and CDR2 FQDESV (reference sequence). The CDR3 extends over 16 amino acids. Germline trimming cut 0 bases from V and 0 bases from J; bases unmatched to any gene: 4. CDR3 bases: TGTGCCAGCAGCTTAGCGGGGACAGGAAGCTCCTACGAGCAGTACTTC. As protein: CASSLAGTGSSYEQYF.

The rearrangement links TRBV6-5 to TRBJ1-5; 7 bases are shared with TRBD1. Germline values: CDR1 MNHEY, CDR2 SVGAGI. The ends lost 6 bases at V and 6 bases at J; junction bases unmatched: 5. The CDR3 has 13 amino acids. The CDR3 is CASRPTGVQPQHF. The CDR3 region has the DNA TGTGCCAGCAGACCCACAGGGGTTCAGCCCCAGCATTTT.

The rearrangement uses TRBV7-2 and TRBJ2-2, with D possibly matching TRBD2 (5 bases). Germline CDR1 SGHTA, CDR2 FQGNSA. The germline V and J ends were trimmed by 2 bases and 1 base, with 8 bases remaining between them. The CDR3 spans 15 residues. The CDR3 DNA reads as TGTGCCAGCAGCTTACAGGCGGGGAACACCGGGGAGCTGTTTTTT. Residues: CASSLQAGNTGELFF.

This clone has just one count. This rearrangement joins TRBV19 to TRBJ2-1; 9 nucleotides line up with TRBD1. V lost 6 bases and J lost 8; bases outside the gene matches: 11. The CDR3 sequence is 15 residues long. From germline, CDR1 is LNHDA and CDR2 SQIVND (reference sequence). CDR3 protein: CASREPGTGLYEQFF. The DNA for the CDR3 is TGTGCCAGTAGAGAACCCGGGACAGGGTTGTATGAGCAGTTCTTC.

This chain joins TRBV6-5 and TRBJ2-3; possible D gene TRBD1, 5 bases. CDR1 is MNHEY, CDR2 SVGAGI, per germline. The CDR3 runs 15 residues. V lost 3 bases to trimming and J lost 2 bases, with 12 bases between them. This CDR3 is CASSYTRTLTDTQYF. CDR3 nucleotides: TGTGCCAGCAGTTATACCCGGACACTCACAGATACGCAGTATTTT.

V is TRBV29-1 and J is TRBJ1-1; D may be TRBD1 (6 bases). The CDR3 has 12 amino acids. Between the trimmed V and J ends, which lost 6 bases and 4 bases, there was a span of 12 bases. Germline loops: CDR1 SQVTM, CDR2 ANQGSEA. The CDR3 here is CSVAARGTEAFF. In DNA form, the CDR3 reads TGCAGCGTCGCCGCCAGGGGCACTGAAGCTTTCTTT.

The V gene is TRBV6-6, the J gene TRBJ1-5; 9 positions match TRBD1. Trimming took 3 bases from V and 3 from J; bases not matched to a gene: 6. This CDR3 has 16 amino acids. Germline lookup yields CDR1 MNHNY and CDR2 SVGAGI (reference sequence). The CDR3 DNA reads TGTGCCAGCAGTTATTCGGACAGGGGATACAATCAGCCCCAGCATTTT. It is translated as CASSYSDRGYNQPQHF.

The CDR3 sequence: CASSPREYGYTF. In DNA, the CDR3 is TGTGCCAGCTCACCAAGAGAGTATGGCTACACCTTC. The chain recombines TRBV18 with TRBJ1-2; D is unclear. Deletions cut 2 bases from V and 5 bases from J, with 6 bases between. Germline V gene lookup returns CDR1 KGHSH and CDR2 LQKENI. The CDR3 has 12 amino acids. Full variable domain (outside the CDR3, taken from reference TRBV18 and TRBJ1-2): NAGVMQNPRHLVRRRGQEARLRCSPMKGHSHVYWYRQLPEEGLKFMVYLQKENIIDESGMPKERFSAEFPKEGPSILRIQQVVRGDSAAYFCASSPREYGYTFGSGTRLTVV.

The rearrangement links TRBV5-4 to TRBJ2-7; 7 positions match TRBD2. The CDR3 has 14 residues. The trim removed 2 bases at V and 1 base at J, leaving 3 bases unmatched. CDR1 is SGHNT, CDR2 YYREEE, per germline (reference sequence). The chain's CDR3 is CASSFKAGSYEQYF. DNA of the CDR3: TGTGCCAGCAGCTTTAAAGCGGGGTCCTACGAGCAGTACTTC.

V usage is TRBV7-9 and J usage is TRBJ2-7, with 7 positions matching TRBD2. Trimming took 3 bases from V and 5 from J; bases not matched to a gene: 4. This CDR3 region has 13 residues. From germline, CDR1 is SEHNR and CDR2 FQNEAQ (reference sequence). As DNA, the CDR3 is TGTGCCAGCAGCTTGGGGGGGAGCCACGAGCAGTACTTC. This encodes CASSLGGSHEQYF.